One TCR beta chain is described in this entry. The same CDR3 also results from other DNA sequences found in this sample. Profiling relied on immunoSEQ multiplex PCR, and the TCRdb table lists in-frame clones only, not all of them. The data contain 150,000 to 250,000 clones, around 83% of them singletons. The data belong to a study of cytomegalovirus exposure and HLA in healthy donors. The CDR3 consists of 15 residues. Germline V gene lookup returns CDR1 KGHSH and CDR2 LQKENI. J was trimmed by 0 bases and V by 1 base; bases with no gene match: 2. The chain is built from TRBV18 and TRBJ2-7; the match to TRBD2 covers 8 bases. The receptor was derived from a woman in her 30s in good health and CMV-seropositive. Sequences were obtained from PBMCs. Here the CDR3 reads CASSPQLADSYEQYF. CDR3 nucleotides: TGTGCCAGCTCACCACAACTAGCGGACTCCTACGAGCAGTACTTC.